This is a list of T cell receptor beta chains from one sample in a study of blood T cell repertoires in COVID-19. Data came from immunoSEQ multiplex PCR; TCRdb stores just in-frame clones and leaves some out. The sample shows 150,000 to 250,000 clones, around 87% of them seen only once. Sequencing was carried out using PBMCs or T cells enriched from blood (not recorded which). All receptors derive from a woman younger than 45 who had recovered from COVID-19. The CDR3 runs from the conserved cysteine through the conserved F or W. A D gene is named only where the DNA matches it firmly. Some rows mark clone size as missing; the rest say once, few, many or name a class of expanded clone.

v_gene	j_gene	abundance	d_gene	CDR3nt	CDR3aa
TRBV29-1	TRBJ2-7	NA	TRBD2	TGCAGCGTTTACGGGGGGGAGGTTCGGTACGAGCAGTACTTC	CSVYGGEVRYEQYF
TRBV6-6	TRBJ2-3	NA	NA	TGTGCCAGCAGTTACGGTGGTTCCCAAGCCACAGATACGCAGTATTTT	CASSYGGSQATDTQYF
TRBV7-9	TRBJ2-7	NA	TRBD1	TGTGCCAGCAGCTCCAATCTCCGGGACAGGGCCTACGAGCAGTACTTC	CASSSNLRDRAYEQYF
TRBV14	TRBJ1-3	NA	NA	TGTGCCAGCAGCCAAGGCTGGGGGCCTGGAAACACCATATATTTT	CASSQGWGPGNTIYF
TRBV7-9	TRBJ2-1	NA	TRBD2	TGTGCCAGCAGCTTAAGTACTAGCGGGACCAATGAGCAGTTCTTC	CASSLSTSGTNEQFF
TRBV3-1/TRBV3-2	TRBJ2-1	NA	NA	TGTGCCAGCAGCCAAGCGGGGTTACGCTCCTACAATGAGCAGTTCTTC	CASSQAGLRSYNEQFF
TRBV7-8	TRBJ2-3	NA	TRBD2	TGTGCCAGCAGCTTCAGGAGCGGGGGCTTCACAGATACGCAGTATTTT	CASSFRSGGFTDTQYF
TRBV11-2	TRBJ2-1	NA	NA	TGTGCCAGCAGCTTAGCGGGATACTACAATGAGCAGTTCTTC	CASSLAGYYNEQFF
TRBV5-1	TRBJ1-1	NA	NA	TGCGCCAGCAGCTTGGTTCCAGGAACTGAAGCTTTCTTT	CASSLVPGTEAFF
TRBV6-2/TRBV6-3	TRBJ1-3	NA	NA	TGTGCCAGCAGTTCCACGACGGCTTGGAGCTCTGGAAACACCATATATTTT	CASSSTTAWSSGNTIYF
TRBV7-3	TRBJ1-6	NA	NA	TGTGCCAGCAGCTTAAACAGTAATTCACCCCTCCACTTT	CASSLNSNSPLHF
TRBV7-2	TRBJ1-4	NA	NA	TGTGCCAGCAGCTCCCTAGTTGATGAAAAACTGTTTTTT	CASSSLVDEKLFF
TRBV12-3/TRBV12-4	TRBJ1-2	NA	NA	TGTGCCAGCAGAATGGGGGGAGGTTATGGCTACACCTTC	CASRMGGGYGYTF
TRBV5-6	TRBJ1-1	NA	TRBD1	TGTGCCAGCAGCTTAGTGGGCAGGGGGCGATCAGGCACTGAAGCTTTCTTT	CASSLVGRGRSGTEAFF
TRBV12-5	TRBJ1-1	NA	NA	TGTGCTAGTGGTTTGGTAGGGGAGGTAGCTTTCTTT	CASGLVGEVAFF
TRBV30	TRBJ1-1	NA	TRBD1	TGTGCCTGGGACCGCCGGGACAGGGGAATTAACACTGAAGCTTTCTTT	CAWDRRDRGINTEAFF
TRBV12-3/TRBV12-4	TRBJ1-2	NA	NA	TGTGCCAGCAGTTTATTTGGAGGACGAGGCTACACCTTC	CASSLFGGRGYTF
TRBV6-5	TRBJ2-3	NA	TRBD1	TGTGCCAGCAGTTACGGGACAGAGAATACGCAGTATTTT	CASSYGTENTQYF
TRBV2	TRBJ1-5	once	NA	TGTGCCAGCAGTGTTCAGGGGAGCCAGCCCCAGCATTTT	CASSVQGSQPQHF
TRBV7-6	TRBJ2-1	once	NA	TGTGCCAGCGGAGCCAGGGTCAATGAGCAGTTCTTC	CASGARVNEQFF
TRBV23-1	TRBJ1-6	NA	NA	TGCGCCAGCAGTACAGGGTGGGAGAGCTCCTATAATTCACCCCTCCACTTT	CASSTGWESSYNSPLHF
TRBV19	TRBJ1-5	NA	NA	TGTGCCAGTATCCCCGCCGAGGGCGCAGGTCAGCCCCAGCATTTT	CASIPAEGAGQPQHF
TRBV5-1	TRBJ2-1	once	TRBD2	TGCGCCAGCAGCCAACGTGTCGCAAGCGGGAGGGCCGTGGGTGAGCAGTTCTTC	CASSQRVASGRAVGEQFF
TRBV10-3	TRBJ1-3	NA	NA	TGTGCCATTCAGGGGCCTCCTGGAAACACCATATATTTT	CAIQGPPGNTIYF
TRBV7-2	TRBJ1-2	NA	NA	TGTGCCAGCAGCTTACCTGAGGGCGGCTATGGCTACACCTTC	CASSLPEGGYGYTF
TRBV12-3/TRBV12-4	TRBJ2-7	NA	NA	TGTGCCAGCAGTAAACGACAGGACTACGAGCAGTACTTC	CASSKRQDYEQYF
TRBV25-1	TRBJ2-2	NA	TRBD1	TGTGCCAGCAGTGAATCCGGGACAGACGGGGAGCTGTTTTTT	CASSESGTDGELFF
TRBV19	TRBJ1-2	NA	TRBD1	TGTGCCAGTACCGTGACAGGGACCACCGCCGACTACACCTTC	CASTVTGTTADYTF
TRBV19	TRBJ1-5	NA	NA	TGTGCCAGTAGTAAGGGGGGGTCGGGCAATCAGCCCCAGCATTTT	CASSKGGSGNQPQHF
TRBV11-2	TRBJ1-2	NA	NA	TGTGCCAGCAGCCCCCAATGGGGCGTCGGTACCTATGGCTACACCTTC	CASSPQWGVGTYGYTF
TRBV2	TRBJ1-5	NA	NA	TGTGCCAGCAGTGTTGTTTCCACTCGCAATCAGCCCCAGCATTTT	CASSVVSTRNQPQHF
TRBV11-2	TRBJ2-1	NA	TRBD2	TGTGCCAGCAGCTTAGGGGGACTAGCGGTTGGCGGGCAGTTCTTC	CASSLGGLAVGGQFF
TRBV12-3/TRBV12-4	TRBJ1-2	once	NA	TGTGCCAGCAGACCGCTCCGGTCGGGGGGCTACACCTTC	CASRPLRSGGYTF
TRBV15	TRBJ2-7	NA	TRBD1	TGTGCCACCAGCAGATCCGGACAGGGGGAGGCGTACGAGCAGTACTTC	CATSRSGQGEAYEQYF
TRBV4-3	TRBJ2-2	NA	NA	TGCGCCAGCAGCCCGAGGGTAGCAGGGAGGCCCGGGGAGCTGTTTTTT	CASSPRVAGRPGELFF
TRBV3-1/TRBV3-2	TRBJ1-5	NA	TRBD1	TGTGCCAGCAGCCAAGGACCGACAGGGAACCAGCCCCAGCATTTT	CASSQGPTGNQPQHF
TRBV27	TRBJ1-5	NA	NA	TGTGCCAGCAGACAGGGCCAGTTCAAGCCCCAGCATTTT	CASRQGQFKPQHF
TRBV4-2	TRBJ1-2	NA	TRBD1	TGTGCCAGCAGCCAAGAGCAGGGGGGAGCGAACTATGGCTACACCTTC	CASSQEQGGANYGYTF
TRBV3-1/TRBV3-2	TRBJ2-1	NA	TRBD2	TGTGCCAGCAGCCAAATTTGCGGGAGGGTTGGAGATGAGCAGTTCTTC	CASSQICGRVGDEQFF
TRBV30	TRBJ1-6	NA	NA	TGTGCCTGGAGGGAGGTTCGGGCGGGCGATTCACCCCTCCACTTT	CAWREVRAGDSPLHF
TRBV5-8	TRBJ1-5	NA	TRBD1	TGTGCCAGCAGCGCGGAGGACAGGTTAATGGGTCAGCCCCAGCATTTT	CASSAEDRLMGQPQHF
TRBV6-5	TRBJ1-6	NA	NA	TGTGCCAGCAGTCAAATACGGTCCCTAAATTCACCCCTCCACTTT	CASSQIRSLNSPLHF
TRBV5-1	TRBJ1-4	NA	TRBD1	TGCGCCAGCAGCACCGGGACAGCCACAACTAATGAAAAACTGTTTTTT	CASSTGTATTNEKLFF
TRBV30	TRBJ1-1	NA	TRBD1	TGTGCCTGGAGTGGGCAGGGGGCTGGTGGCACTGAAGCTTTCTTT	CAWSGQGAGGTEAFF
TRBV5-1	TRBJ2-3	NA	NA	TGCGCCAGCAACGGTGGAGGGGCTGGGGCCCCGTCAGATACGCAGTATTTT	CASNGGGAGAPSDTQYF
TRBV5-6	TRBJ1-4	few	TRBD1	TGTGCCAGCAGCAACCTCGGGACAGGGGGTGAAAAACTGTTTTTT	CASSNLGTGGEKLFF
TRBV19	TRBJ1-5	NA	NA	TGTGCCAGTAGTATAGGGGGCGAGAACAATCAGCCCCAGCATTTT	CASSIGGENNQPQHF
TRBV13	TRBJ2-1	NA	NA	TGTGCCAGCAGCACCCGGACAGCCCCGAGCTCCTACAATGAGCAGTTCTTC	CASSTRTAPSSYNEQFF
TRBV30	TRBJ2-4	once	NA	TGTGCCTGGAAGGTGGGAGTGAACATTCAGTACTTC	CAWKVGVNIQYF
TRBV5-1	TRBJ2-7	NA	TRBD2	TGCGCCAGCAGCCCGGGACTAGCGGGAGTCTACGAGCAGTACTTC	CASSPGLAGVYEQYF
TRBV7-9	TRBJ2-5	NA	TRBD1	TGTGCCAGCAGCTTAGCTCTCGGGACAGTGGGGGAGACCCAGTACTTC	CASSLALGTVGETQYF
TRBV28	TRBJ1-1	NA	NA	TGTGCCAGCAGGAACCTATTTAACACTGAAGCTTTCTTT	CASRNLFNTEAFF